This passage covers 25 T cell receptor beta chains from one sample sequenced in a study of chemoradiotherapy in HPV16-positive cancers. Assay used: immunoSEQ multiplex PCR; TCRdb lists only in-frame clones, some missing. The profile shows over 10,000 clones, roughly 88% of them singletons. This specimen consisted of blood, obtained from a patient who underwent chemoradiotherapy. The receptors derive from a human donor with HPV-associated anogenital cancer.

The chain couples TRBV6-5 to TRBJ2-2; 7 bases map to TRBD2. Unmatched junction bases numbered 5, after V lost 7 bases and J lost 0 bases. Germline V CDR1 and CDR2: MNHEY, SVGAGI. This CDR3 has 15 residues. The CDR3 DNA sequence: TGTGCCAGCAAACCTAGCGGAGCGAACACCGGGGAGCTGTTTTTT. This sequence encodes CASKPSGANTGELFF.

J is TRBJ1-6 and V is TRBV11-1; no definite D call. The CDR3 runs 14 residues. V lost 2 bases and J 7 bases, leaving 9 bases between the germline ends. The germline CDR1 and CDR2 sequences are SGHAT and FQDESV (reference sequence). The CDR3 spells CASSLNILNSPLHF. The CDR3 region has the DNA TGTGCCAGCAGCTTAAACATACTGAATTCACCCCTCCACTTT. The full variable domain, in which reference TRBV11-1 and TRBJ1-6 provide the parts outside the CDR3, is EAEVAQSPRYKITEKSQAVAFWCDPISGHATLYWYRQILGQGPELLVQFQDESVVDDSQLPKDRFSAERLKGVDSTLKIQPAELGDSAMYLCASSLNILNSPLHFGNGTRLTVT.

The chain has TRBV18 and TRBJ2-5, with D possibly matching TRBD2 (7 bases). Trimming stripped 2 bases from V and 3 bases from J, with 13 bases between. Germline V gene data show CDR1 as KGHSH and CDR2 as LQKENI. This CDR3 spans 15 amino acids. Here the CDR3 reads CASSPAGANEETQYF. The CDR3, as DNA: TGTGCCAGCTCACCAGCGGGGGCCAATGAAGAGACCCAGTACTTC.

CDR3 coding DNA: TGTGCCAGCACCAAGGGTCCATCAGGGCGAGCTGGAACCGGGGAGCTGTTTTTT. Residues: CASTKGPSGRAGTGELFF. This sequence joins TRBV5-5 and TRBJ2-2; D might be TRBD1 (5 bases). The V and J ends lost 6 bases and 5 bases respectively, with 26 bases between them. Germline loops: CDR1 SGHKS, CDR2 YYEKEE (reference sequence). CDR3 length equals 18 residues.

J is TRBJ2-7 and V is TRBV2; TRBD1 agrees at 10 bases. Germline assignment: CDR1 SNHLY and CDR2 FYNNEI. Trimming removed 6 bases from V and 5 bases from J; junction bases left unmatched: 4. The CDR3 spans 13 residues. The CDR3 protein is CASRGQGLNEQYF. CDR3 nucleotide sequence: TGTGCCAGCAGGGGACAGGGGTTAAACGAGCAGTACTTC.

This CDR3 is CASSQGAGTGRGYTF. The CDR3 nucleotides are TGCGCCAGCAGCCAAGGAGCCGGGACAGGGCGAGGCTACACCTTC. The J gene is TRBJ1-2, the V gene TRBV4-3; the match to TRBD1 covers 9 bases. The CDR3 sequence is 15 residues long. CDR1 is LGHNA, CDR2 YSLEER, per germline. J lost 8 bases, V lost 1 base, and 8 bases had no gene match.

V is TRBV7-9 and J is TRBJ2-7; tentatively, D is TRBD1 (6 bases). V gave up 2 bases and J gave up 5 bases, with 16 bases separating them. Looked up from germline, CDR1 is SEHNR and CDR2 is FQNEAQ (reference sequence). CDR3 length equals 15 residues. This CDR3 is CASSLTVAGVNEQYF. CDR3 bases: TGTGCCAGCAGCTTAACGGTCGCAGGGGTCAACGAGCAGTACTTC.

V is TRBV6-5 and J is TRBJ2-5, with TRBD1 identical over 8 bases. This CDR3 comprises 12 residues. V was pared by 7 bases and J by 5 bases, with 3 bases of the junction left unmatched. Germline loops: CDR1 MNHEY, CDR2 SVGAGI. The CDR3 reads CASTDRGETQYF. CDR3 nucleotide sequence: TGTGCCAGCACCGACAGGGGTGAGACCCAGTACTTC.

A few counts support this clone. The V and J genes are TRBV7-9 and TRBJ2-7; 9 bases fit TRBD1. CDR1 and CDR2 (germline): SEHNR, FQNEAQ (reference sequence). The trim removed 4 bases at V and 3 bases at J, leaving 4 bases unmatched. The CDR3 covers 14 residues. CDR3 sequence reads: CASSSGTGNYEQYF. The CDR3 nucleotides read TGTGCCAGCAGCTCCGGGACAGGGAACTACGAGCAGTACTTC.

The J gene is TRBJ2-3, the V gene TRBV18; a weak D match, TRBD1 (5 bases). V was trimmed by 4 bases and J by 2 bases, leaving 10 bases between them. Germline V CDR1 and CDR2: KGHSH, LQKENI. The CDR3 is made up of 14 amino acids. CDR3 in DNA: TGTGCCAGCTCACTGAGACAGCACACAGATACGCAGTATTTT. Its protein product is CASSLRQHTDTQYF.

The J gene is TRBJ2-1, the V gene TRBV9; TRBD2 matches 16 bases. The CDR3 is 19 residues long. After removal of 6 bases from V and 0 bases from J, the junction contained 9 bases not matched to a gene. Germline lookup yields CDR1 SGDLS and CDR2 YYNGEE. The CDR3 sequence: CASTPPGLAGGSSYNEQFF. The CDR3 DNA is TGTGCCAGCACCCCCCCGGGACTAGCGGGGGGGAGCTCCTACAATGAGCAGTTCTTC. The variable domain in full, completed from reference TRBV9 and TRBJ2-1, reads DSGVTQTPKHLITATGQRVTLRCSPRSGDLSVYWYQQSLDQGLQFLIQYYNGEERAKGNILERFSAQQFPDLHSELNLSSLELGDSALYFCASTPPGLAGGSSYNEQFFGPGTRLTVL.

The rearrangement uses TRBV5-5 and TRBJ1-2; 7 bases align to TRBD1. The CDR3 spans 15 residues. The germline V gene has CDR1 SGHKS and CDR2 YYEKEE (reference sequence). The V gene end was trimmed by 3 bases and the J gene end by 10 bases; junction bases not matched to a gene: 15. Written as DNA, the CDR3 is TGTGCCAGCAGCTCTCAGCCTAGACAGGGAGTAGTCTACACCTTC. As protein: CASSSQPRQGVVYTF.

The rearrangement links TRBV5-8 to TRBJ1-5; D unresolved. CDR3 length: 15 amino acids. Trimming left V 6 bases short and J 6 bases short, with 19 bases between. CDR1 and CDR2 (germline): SGHTS, YDEGEE. The chain's CDR3 is CASTRGDKGFQPQHF. The CDR3 DNA reads TGTGCCAGCACCCGAGGCGACAAAGGTTTTCAGCCCCAGCATTTT.

This chain connects TRBV5-1 to TRBJ2-5; D remains ambiguous. V was cut by 6 bases and J by 3 bases, with 6 bases left in between. The germline V gene has CDR1 SGHRS and CDR2 YFSETQ. This CDR3 has 11 amino acids. Here the CDR3 DNA reads TGCGCCAGCACTGGGAAAGAGACCCAGTACTTC. Translated, it gives CASTGKETQYF.

The chain employs TRBV19 and TRBJ1-1; 7 bases are a match to TRBD1. Trimming removed 4 bases from V and 1 base from J; junction bases left unmatched: 12. CDR3 length: 17 residues. CDR1 and CDR2 from the germline V gene are LNHDA and SQIVND (reference sequence). The CDR3 reads CASSTGSRQGTNTEAFF. In DNA, the CDR3 is TGTGCCAGTAGTACCGGGTCACGACAGGGCACGAACACTGAAGCTTTCTTT.

With regard to this clone: Distinct nucleotide sequences in the sample also encode this CDR3. J is TRBJ1-4 and V is TRBV5-4; 7 bases match TRBD1. Germline V gives CDR1 SGHNT, CDR2 YYREEE (reference sequence). The CDR3 has 14 residues. V was clipped by 3 bases and J by 4 bases; unmatched bases: 3. CDR3 in amino acids: CASSSGQINEKLFF. The CDR3, as DNA: TGTGCCAGCAGCTCGGGACAGATTAATGAAAAACTGTTTTTT.

V and J are TRBV4-2 and TRBJ2-1, with no clear D. The V gene lost 0 bases and the J gene lost 7 bases, with 4 bases spanning the gap. CDR1 and CDR2 from the germline V gene are LGHNA and YNFKEQ. This CDR3 contains 12 residues. CDR3 loop: CASSQDGNEQFF. The CDR3 coding sequence is TGTGCCAGCAGCCAAGACGGAAATGAGCAGTTCTTC.

This chain connects TRBV30 to TRBJ1-3, with D unresolved. V lost 4 bases and J lost 0, with 7 bases in between. CDR3 length equals 13 residues. From germline, CDR1 is GTSNPN and CDR2 SVGIG (reference sequence). For the CDR3, the DNA is TGTGCCTGGACTGGGTTCTCTGGAAACACCATATATTTT. It is translated as CAWTGFSGNTIYF.

The sample holds one count of this clone. The chain couples TRBV19 to TRBJ1-2, with TRBD1 as a possible D gene (5 bases). Looked up from germline, CDR1 is LNHDA and CDR2 is SQIVND (reference sequence). The CDR3 extends over 12 amino acids. V lost 3 bases to trimming and J lost 7 bases, with 9 bases between them. CDR3 residues: CASSIEGIGYTF. The CDR3 DNA follows: TGTGCCAGTAGTATCGAGGGGATTGGCTACACCTTC. Drawing the rest from reference TRBV19 and TRBJ1-2, the complete variable domain is DGGITQSPKYLFRKEGQNVTLSCEQNLNHDAMYWYRQDPGQGLRLIYYSQIVNDFQKGDIAEGYSVSREKKESFPLTVTSAQKNPTAFYLCASSIEGIGYTFGSGTRLTVV.

The rearrangement uses TRBV29-1 and TRBJ2-1; 13 nucleotides match TRBD2. Germline CDR1 SQVTM, CDR2 ANQGSEA. With 5 bases clipped from V and 8 bases from J, the junction kept 6 bases outside the gene matches. CDR3 length: 14 amino acids. The CDR3 sequence: CSVPGLAGLYEQFF. The DNA for the CDR3 is TGCAGCGTTCCGGGACTAGCGGGGTTGTATGAGCAGTTCTTC.

The chain has TRBV7-2 and TRBJ2-2; 15 bases are shared with TRBD2. The ends lost 4 bases at V and 6 bases at J; junction bases unmatched: 12. Germline V gene data show CDR1 as SGHTA and CDR2 as FQGNSA. CDR3 length: 19 residues. CDR3 in amino acids: CASSSSNYGLAGGPGELFF. CDR3 DNA: TGTGCCAGCAGCTCGTCAAATTACGGACTAGCGGGGGGGCCCGGGGAGCTGTTTTTT. Together with reference TRBV7-2 and TRBJ2-2, the CDR3 gives the full variable domain: GAGVSQSPSNKVTEKGKDVELRCDPISGHTALYWYRQSLGQGLEFLIYFQGNSAPDKSGLPSDRFSAERTGGSVSTLTIQRTQQEDSAVYLCASSSSNYGLAGGPGELFFGEGSRLTVL.

The chain couples TRBV11-3 to TRBJ2-1, with 7 bases matching TRBD2. The ends lost 3 bases at V and 9 bases at J; junction bases unmatched: 8. CDR3 length: 14 amino acids. The V gene's germline CDR1 is SGHNT and CDR2 YENEEA. Here the CDR3 reads CASSFGGEGGEQFF. The DNA for the CDR3 is TGTGCCAGCAGCTTTGGGGGGGAAGGAGGTGAGCAGTTCTTC.

The chain has TRBV6-5 and TRBJ2-7; D perhaps matches TRBD2 (5 bases). Germline CDR1 and CDR2: MNHEY and SVGAGI. The CDR3 runs to 15 residues. Trimming shortened V by 2 bases and J by 7 bases, and 18 bases separated the two germline ends. The CDR3 is CASSYRNRGVGEQYF. CDR3 coding DNA: TGTGCCAGCAGTTACCGAAATCGGGGAGTCGGGGAGCAGTACTTC.

V and J are TRBV2 and TRBJ2-2, with 9 bases that match TRBD1. With 8 bases clipped from V and 2 bases from J, the junction kept 3 bases outside the gene matches. CDR1 SNHLY and CDR2 FYNNEI come from the germline V gene. The CDR3 sequence is 14 residues long. The CDR3 bases are TGTGCCAGCGGGACAGGGACAAACACCGGGGAGCTGTTTTTT. Translation gives CASGTGTNTGELFF.

The chain has TRBV30 and TRBJ1-4, with D tentatively TRBD1 (6 bases). Trimming shortened V by 0 bases and J by 7 bases, and 12 bases separated the two germline ends. This CDR3 spans 14 amino acids. The germline V gene encodes CDR1 GTSNPN and CDR2 SVGIG (reference sequence). CDR3 amino acids: CAWSVNRATEKLFF. The DNA of the CDR3 is TGTGCCTGGAGTGTAAACAGGGCTACTGAAAAACTGTTTTTT. Full variable domain (rest looked up from reference TRBV30 and TRBJ1-4): SQTIHQWPATLVQPVGSPLSLECTVEGTSNPNLYWYRQAAGRGLQLLFYSVGIGQISSEVPQNLSASRPQDRQFILSSKKLLLSDSGFYLCAWSVNRATEKLFFGSGTQLSVL.